The subject of this entry is one T cell receptor beta chain. Antigen specificity is unknown. The junction does not match germline at one end; this may be a read error. With 60 Vbeta and 13 Jbeta primers, the PCR was carried out. Repertoires were generated with immunoSEQ multiplex PCR, while TCRdb's copy carries only in-frame clones and drops some. Of about 150,000 clones listed, 65% to 90% were seen once; the top ten hold around 2.3%. The data originate from a study of cytomegalovirus exposure and HLA in healthy donors. The wider study: Across around 400 genotyped donors, about 80% landed in the Caucasian-associated ancestry cluster.

The CDR3 consists of 13 residues. Looked up from germline, CDR1 is SSHAT and CDR2 is FNYEAQ (reference sequence). Study-wide points: Presence/absence analyses took donor sequencing depth as roughly uniform.

Input material: PBMCs. The sequence was obtained from a male donor in good health and CMV-seronegative. V is TRBV7-7 and J is TRBJ2-1, with TRBD1 as a possible D gene (6 bases). The CDR3 nucleotides are TGTGCTAGCAGCATCGACAGGCACAATGAGCAGTTCTTC. Its protein is CASSIDRHNEQFF.